This T cell receptor (beta chain) stems from a study of follicular helper T cells after annual influenza vaccination. Study-wide context: After each seasonal flu vaccination, blood came on days 0, 7 and 28.

Time point here: 2015-2016 season, pre-vaccination. This clone was counted once. This CDR3 comprises 18 residues. The repertoire was sequenced with immunoSEQ multiplex PCR; TCRdb's copy has only in-frame clones and lacks some. The data hold about 14,000 clones, with 78% observed a single time. The V gene is TRBV21-1, the J gene TRBJ1-1; TRBD1 is the table's D call, not checked against the DNA. TRBV21-1 is a recognized pseudogene. The receptor comes from an adult who received the influenza vaccine. The sample was CXCR5- memory CD4+ T cells sorted from blood, taken on the day of influenza vaccination. CDR3 DNA sequence: TGTGCCATTCACCCGACAGGCTCAAAAACCGCCATGAACACTGAAGCTTTCTTT. This codes for CAIHPTGSKTAMNTEAFF.